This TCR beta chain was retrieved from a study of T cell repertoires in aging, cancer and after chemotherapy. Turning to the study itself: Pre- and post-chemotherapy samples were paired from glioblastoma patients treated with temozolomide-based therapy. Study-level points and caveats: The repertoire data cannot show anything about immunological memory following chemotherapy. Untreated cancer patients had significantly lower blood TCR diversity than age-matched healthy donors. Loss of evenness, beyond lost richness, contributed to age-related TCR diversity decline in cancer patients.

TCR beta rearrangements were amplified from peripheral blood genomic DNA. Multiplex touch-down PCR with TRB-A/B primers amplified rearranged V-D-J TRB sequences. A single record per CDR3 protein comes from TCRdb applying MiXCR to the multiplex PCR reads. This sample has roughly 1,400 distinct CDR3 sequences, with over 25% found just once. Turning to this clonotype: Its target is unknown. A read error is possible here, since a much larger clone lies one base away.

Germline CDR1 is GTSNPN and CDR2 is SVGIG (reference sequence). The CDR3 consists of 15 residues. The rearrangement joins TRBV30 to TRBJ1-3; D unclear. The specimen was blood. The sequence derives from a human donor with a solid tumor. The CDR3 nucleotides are TGTGCCTGTAGTGCCCCTGGATTCTCTGGAAACACCATATATTTT. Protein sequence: CACSAPGFSGNTIYF.